A selection of T cell receptor beta chains follows, all from one sample in a study of blood T cell repertoires in COVID-19. The assay was immunoSEQ multiplex PCR, and TCRdb's table has in-frame clones only and misses some. Found here are approximately 230,000 clones, 70% to 90% of them singletons; the top ten hold around a sixth. Sequenced material: PBMCs or T cells enriched from blood (not recorded which). Source of these receptors: a man in his late teens or twenties who had recovered from COVID-19. The CDR3 runs from the conserved cysteine through the conserved F or W.

V,J,CDR3
TRBV6-5,TRBJ1-6,CASRIGQGDSPLHF
TRBV28,TRBJ1-3,CASSPVTGNTIYF
TRBV7-9,TRBJ1-2,CASSLAFAGAFGYTF
TRBV30,TRBJ2-7,CAWRDRGHSYEQYF
TRBV4-1,TRBJ2-5,CASSREGETQYF
TRBV2,TRBJ1-2,CASSERTGGDYTF
TRBV5-1,TRBJ1-1,CASTRLPGQGANTEAFF
TRBV15,TRBJ1-5,CATSRGHSNQPQHF
TRBV28,TRBJ2-7,CASRSGGSYEQYF
TRBV30,TRBJ2-2,CAWRARQGSRELFF
TRBV19,TRBJ2-2,CASSSVGELFF
TRBV10-3,TRBJ1-3,CAVMTGDNSGNTIYF
TRBV4-1,TRBJ1-6,CASSPGTGGDSPLHF
TRBV9,TRBJ2-7,CASSGADYEQYF
TRBV6-5,TRBJ2-4,CASSSGTSGNIQYF
TRBV19,TRBJ1-5,CASSMGGDTNQPQHF
TRBV2,TRBJ2-3,CASIGRGTDTQYF
TRBV5-1,TRBJ2-7,CASSLYSPSSYEQYF
TRBV2,TRBJ2-5,CASQGGGQETQYF
TRBV5-1,TRBJ2-5,CASSPLATPQETQYF
TRBV5-1,TRBJ2-7,CASSFGTGGSLNEQYF
TRBV7-8,TRBJ1-2,CASSLANRVGYTF
TRBV6-5,TRBJ2-1,CASSSGTGVQFF
TRBV3-1/TRBV3-2,TRBJ2-3,CASTLGLAGGTDTQYF
TRBV19,TRBJ1-2,CASSERQGNYGYTF
TRBV15,TRBJ2-1,CATSSLRTGGYSYNEQFF